This TCR beta chain was profiled in a study of cytomegalovirus exposure and HLA in healthy donors. As for the study in general: Clustering assigned 70% to 90% of the approximately 400 genotyped donors to the Caucasian-associated ancestry cluster.

V shed 5 bases, J shed 8 bases, and the junction held 15 bases outside the gene matches. The CDR3 length is 16 residues. Germline values: CDR1 SNHLY, CDR2 FYNNEI. This clone has more than one count but fewer than ten. Antigen: not known. Study-wide results and caveats: In vitro data verified three CMV-associated chains as specific for CMV antigens. Association of a missense DCLRE1C variant with TCR beta V- and J-gene trimming was reported in a later analysis. Immune exposure information comprised only CMV serostatus.

It was with 60 Vbeta and 13 Jbeta primers that the PCR ran. Using immunoSEQ multiplex PCR, the repertoire was profiled, and TCRdb retains in-frame clones only, with some absent. The table lists nearly 80,000 clones, 60% to 85% of them singletons. Sequencing used PBMCs. This receptor was obtained from a woman in her thirties or forties in good health and CMV-seropositive. The chain joins TRBV2 to TRBJ2-1, with 7 nucleotides matching TRBD1. CDR3 nucleotides: TGTGCCAGCAGTCTGACAGGGAATATTCAGAGCGATGAGCAGTTCTTC. The encoded protein is CASSLTGNIQSDEQFF.